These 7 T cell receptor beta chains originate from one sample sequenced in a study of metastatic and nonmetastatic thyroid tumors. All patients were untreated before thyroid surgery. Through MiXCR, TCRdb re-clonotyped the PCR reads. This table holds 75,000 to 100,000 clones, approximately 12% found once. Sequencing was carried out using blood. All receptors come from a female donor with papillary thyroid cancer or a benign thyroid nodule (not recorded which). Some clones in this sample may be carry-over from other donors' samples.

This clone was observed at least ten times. The chain's CDR3 is CASSTGTSGGANVLTF. CDR3 sequence (DNA): TGTGCCAGCAGCACCGGGACATCCGGTGGGGCCAACGTCCTGACTTTC. The chain carries TRBV5-4 and TRBJ2-6, with D perhaps TRBD1 (6 bases). V was pared by 4 bases and J by 3 bases, with 14 bases between. In germline, CDR1 is SGHNT, CDR2 YYREEE (reference sequence). The CDR3 extends over 16 amino acids.

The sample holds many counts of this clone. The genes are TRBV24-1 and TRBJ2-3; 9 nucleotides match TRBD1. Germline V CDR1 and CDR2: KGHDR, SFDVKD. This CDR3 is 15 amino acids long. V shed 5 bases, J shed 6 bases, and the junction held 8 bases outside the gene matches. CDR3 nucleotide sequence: TGTGCCACCAGTGTCGGGACAGGGCCCACGGATACGCAGTATTTT. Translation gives CATSVGTGPTDTQYF.

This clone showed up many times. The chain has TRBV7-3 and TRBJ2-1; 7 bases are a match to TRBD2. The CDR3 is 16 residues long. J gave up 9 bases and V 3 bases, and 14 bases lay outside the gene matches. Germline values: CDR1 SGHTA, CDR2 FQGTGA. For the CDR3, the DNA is TGTGCCAGCAGCTTGGGGGGGACTGCCCCCGAAGGTGAGCAGTTCTTC. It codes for CASSLGGTAPEGEQFF.

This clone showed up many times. CDR3 residues: CASSQPLRGGGELFF. In DNA, the CDR3 is TGTGCCAGCAGCCAACCCCTCCGGGGGGGCGGGGAGCTGTTTTTT. The chain has TRBV3-1 and TRBJ2-2; TRBD2 matches 8 bases. Looked up from germline, CDR1 is LGHDT and CDR2 is YNNKEL (reference sequence). The CDR3 contains 15 residues. The junction had 6 bases not matched to a gene; V was cut back by 2 bases and J by 7 bases.

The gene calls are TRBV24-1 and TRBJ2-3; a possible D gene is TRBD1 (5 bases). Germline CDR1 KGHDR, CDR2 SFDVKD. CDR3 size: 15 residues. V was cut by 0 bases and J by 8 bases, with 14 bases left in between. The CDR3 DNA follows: TGTGCCACCAGTGATTTGTCGACAACAAGGGGTACGCAGTATTTT. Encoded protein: CATSDLSTTRGTQYF.

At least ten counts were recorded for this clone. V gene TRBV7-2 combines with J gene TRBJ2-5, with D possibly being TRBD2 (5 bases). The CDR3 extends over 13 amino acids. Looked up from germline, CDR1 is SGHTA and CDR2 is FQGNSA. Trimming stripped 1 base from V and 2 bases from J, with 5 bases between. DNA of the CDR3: TGTGCCAGCAGCTTAGGAGGGCAAGAGACCCAGTACTTC. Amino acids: CASSLGGQETQYF.

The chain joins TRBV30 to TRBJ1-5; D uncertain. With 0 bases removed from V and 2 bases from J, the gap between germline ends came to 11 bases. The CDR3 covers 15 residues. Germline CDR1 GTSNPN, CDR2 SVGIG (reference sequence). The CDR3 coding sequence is TGTGCCTGGAGTGTCCCAAGGGTTGGCAATCAGCCCCAGCATTTT. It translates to CAWSVPRVGNQPQHF.